The rows below give T cell receptor beta chains drawn from one sample of a study of control samples from healthy donors and cancer patients. Sequencing was performed with immunoSEQ multiplex PCR; in TCRdb, only in-frame clones are kept and a portion is missing. The sample has just over 80,000 clones, around 94% seen once. Sequenced: blood. Every receptor here comes from a woman between 18 and 30 years old in good health. CDR3s include the opening cysteine and the closing phenylalanine or tryptophan. A D gene is named only where the DNA matches it firmly. Not all rows give a size; the values are once, few, many and, for expanded clones, a class.

>TRBD2|-|TRBV6-7|TRBJ2-1
CASSYSTSGSYNEQFF
TGTGCCAGCAGTTACTCTACTAGCGGGTCCTACAATGAGCAGTTCTTC
>-|-|TRBV18|TRBJ2-3
CASSPPSTDTQYF
TGTGCCAGCTCACCACCGAGCACAGATACGCAGTATTTT
>-|-|TRBV6-5|TRBJ2-7
CASSSGKDYEQYF
TGTGCCAGCAGTTCAGGGAAGGATTACGAGCAGTACTTC
>TRBD1|-|TRBV19|TRBJ2-3
CASRDPGQGFRDTQYF
TGTGCCAGTAGAGATCCGGGACAGGGGTTCAGAGATACGCAGTATTTT
>-|few|TRBV12-3/TRBV12-4|TRBJ1-2
CASSLKPYYGYTF
TGTGCCAGCAGTTTAAAGCCGTACTATGGCTACACCTTC
>-|-|TRBV5-1|TRBJ2-3
CASSLKGSSDTQYF
TGCGCCAGCAGCTTGAAGGGATCTTCAGATACGCAGTATTTT
>-|-|TRBV6-6|TRBJ2-6
CASSPLGVSGANVLTF
TGTGCCAGCAGTCCGTTGGGGGTTTCTGGGGCCAACGTCCTGACTTTC
>-|once|TRBV4-1|TRBJ2-7
CASSQGLLKGEQYF
TGCGCCAGCAGCCAAGGGCTATTAAAAGGCGAGCAGTACTTC
>-|-|TRBV5-1|TRBJ2-3
CASSPGDRDRTDTQYF
TGCGCCAGCAGCCCGGGGGACCGCGACAGGACAGATACGCAGTATTTT
>-|-|TRBV5-1|TRBJ1-2
CASSLGVGGHRGYTF
TGCGCCAGCAGCTTGGGCGTCGGGGGGCATCGAGGCTACACCTTC
>TRBD2|-|TRBV6-2/TRBV6-3|TRBJ2-1
CASSGLAAVNEQFF
TGTGCCAGCAGTGGACTAGCGGCGGTCAATGAGCAGTTCTTC
>-|-|TRBV5-8|TRBJ2-7
CASSFDRGHFLDLYEQYF
TGTGCCAGCAGCTTCGATCGGGGACATTTTCTCGACCTCTACGAGCAGTACTTC
>-|-|TRBV7-9|TRBJ2-5
CASSLVGQETQYF
TGTGCCAGCAGCTTAGTGGGACAAGAGACCCAGTACTTC
>TRBD1|-|TRBV3-1/TRBV3-2|TRBJ1-1
CASSQGTGQITEAFF
TGTGCCAGCAGCCAAGGGACAGGGCAGATCACTGAAGCTTTCTTT
>-|once|TRBV2|TRBJ1-5
CASSDRRVDQPQHF
TGTGCCAGCAGTGATCGGAGGGTCGATCAGCCCCAGCATTTT
>-|-|TRBV19|TRBJ2-5
CASSIGLVLSSEETQYF
TGTGCCAGTAGTATAGGACTAGTTTTATCGAGTGAGGAGACCCAGTACTTC
>-|-|TRBV2|TRBJ2-5
CASSEEGPRETQYF
TGTGCCAGCAGTGAAGAGGGACCCCGGGAGACCCAGTACTTC
>-|-|TRBV20-1|TRBJ2-7
CSARLGYEQYF
TGCAGTGCTAGACTGGGGTACGAGCAGTACTTC
>-|-|TRBV29-1|TRBJ2-5
CSVKRLRRAEQETQYF
TGCAGCGTTAAACGGCTTCGGAGGGCAGAACAAGAGACCCAGTACTTC
>-|-|TRBV9|TRBJ1-1
CASSVGGAQTEAFF
TGTGCCAGCAGCGTAGGGGGGGCGCAGACTGAAGCTTTCTTT
>TRBD2|-|TRBV11-2|TRBJ2-3
CASSFTSGAPTDTQYF
TGTGCCAGCAGCTTCACTAGCGGGGCCCCCACAGATACGCAGTATTTT
>-|-|TRBV4-1|TRBJ1-4
CASSQGSGGTNEKLFF
TGCGCCAGCAGCCAAGGGAGTGGGGGAACTAATGAAAAACTGTTTTTT
>-|once|TRBV6-5|TRBJ1-5
CASSRARSWPQHF
TGTGCCAGCAGCAGGGCCCGGTCGTGGCCCCAGCATTTT
>TRBD1|-|TRBV5-6|TRBJ1-5
CAISKQGSNQPQHF
TGTGCCATATCTAAACAGGGGAGCAATCAGCCCCAGCATTTT
>TRBD2|-|TRBV18|TRBJ2-7
CASSPWGGDYEQYF
TGTGCCAGCTCACCCTGGGGGGGGGACTACGAGCAGTACTTC
>-|-|TRBV6-6|TRBJ2-1
CASRPVESNEQFF
TGTGCCAGCAGGCCGGTCGAAAGCAATGAGCAGTTCTTC
>-|-|TRBV19|TRBJ2-5
CASSISPGAQTQYF
TGTGCCAGTAGTATTTCTCCGGGGGCACAGACCCAGTACTTC
>-|-|TRBV7-9|TRBJ1-4
CASSRLQPTNEKLFF
TGTGCCAGCAGCCGACTACAGCCAACTAATGAAAAACTGTTTTTT
>TRBD2|-|TRBV5-4|TRBJ2-1
CASSFHVLGGRYNEQFF
TGTGCCAGCAGCTTTCATGTTTTGGGGGGGAGATACAATGAGCAGTTCTTC
>-|-|TRBV4-1|TRBJ2-3
CASSPQDMARTDTQYF
TGCGCCAGCAGCCCGCAAGATATGGCCCGAACCGATACGCAGTATTTT
>-|-|TRBV10-3|TRBJ1-3
CATRGPVPGNTIYF
TGTGCCACCCGGGGCCCGGTGCCTGGAAACACCATATATTTT
>-|-|TRBV5-6|TRBJ2-1
CASSLVYRNYNEQFF
TGTGCCAGCAGCTTGGTTTACAGGAACTACAATGAGCAGTTCTTC
>-|-|TRBV27|TRBJ1-3
CASSQGVPRGNTIYF
TGTGCCAGCAGCCAAGGGGTTCCCCGTGGAAACACCATATATTTT
>TRBD2|-|TRBV5-1|TRBJ2-3
CASSPGLVTSTDTQYF
TGCGCCAGCAGCCCTGGACTAGTTACTAGCACAGATACGCAGTATTTT
>-|-|TRBV19|TRBJ1-3
CASSILAPSGNTIYF
TGTGCCAGTAGTATTCTGGCGCCCTCTGGAAACACCATATATTTT
>-|-|TRBV9|TRBJ1-4
CASSENSRGGVEKLFF
TGTGCCAGCAGCGAGAATAGCCGTGGAGGGGTTGAAAAACTGTTTTTT
>-|-|TRBV24-1|TRBJ1-5
CATSDRDYNQPQHF
TGTGCCACCAGTGACAGGGACTATAATCAGCCCCAGCATTTT
>-|-|TRBV2|TRBJ1-1
CASSVPTEAFF
TGTGCCAGCAGTGTTCCTACTGAAGCTTTCTTT
>-|-|TRBV5-6|TRBJ2-2
CASSFQGELFF
TGTGCCAGCAGCTTTCAGGGTGAACTGTTTTTT
>TRBD2|-|TRBV28|TRBJ2-5
CASSPSGTQYF
TGTGCCAGCAGTCCTAGCGGGACCCAGTACTTC
>-|once|TRBV7-2|TRBJ2-7
CASSLMGSSSYEQYF
TGTGCCAGCAGCTTAATGGGGTCGAGCTCCTACGAGCAGTACTTC
>-|-|TRBV6-5|TRBJ1-2
CASRRTPKGPQGYTF
TGTGCCAGCAGACGGACACCCAAGGGCCCGCAAGGCTACACCTTC
>-|once|TRBV27|TRBJ2-5
CASSSVGRATQYF
TGTGCCAGCAGTTCCGTTGGTAGGGCTACCCAGTACTTC
>TRBD1|-|TRBV7-8|TRBJ1-2
CASSERRTGNVGYTF
TGTGCCAGCAGCGAAAGGCGGACAGGGAACGTGGGCTACACCTTC
>-|-|TRBV28|TRBJ1-1
CASSLLITEAFF
TGTGCCAGCAGTTTGTTAATTACTGAAGCTTTCTTT
>-|-|TRBV3-1/TRBV3-2|TRBJ1-3
CASSQDGNTIYF
TGTGCCAGCAGCCAAGACGGAAACACCATATATTTT
>-|once|TRBV18|TRBJ1-1
CASSTEYTEAFF
TGTGCCAGCTCCACGGAGTACACTGAAGCTTTCTTT
>-|-|TRBV6-2/TRBV6-3|TRBJ1-2
CASSYGGDSYGYTF
TGTGCCAGCAGTTACGGGGGAGACAGCTATGGCTACACCTTC
>-|-|TRBV7-4|TRBJ2-4
CASSLESSLAKNIQYF
TGTGCCAGCAGCTTAGAGTCATCTTTAGCCAAAAACATTCAGTACTTC
>-|-|TRBV2|TRBJ1-1
CASSERARGTEAFF
TGTGCCAGCAGTGAGAGGGCTAGAGGCACTGAAGCTTTCTTT
>-|-|TRBV28|TRBJ2-5
CASSFSGVGQETQYF
TGTGCCAGCAGTTTTTCTGGGGTGGGCCAAGAGACCCAGTACTTC
>-|-|TRBV7-9|TRBJ2-3
CASRPVGRQGRVSDTQYF
TGTGCCAGCAGGCCGGTGGGACGGCAGGGTAGGGTGTCAGATACGCAGTATTTT
>-|-|TRBV19|TRBJ2-1
CASEPGHPEFGEQFF
TGTGCCAGTGAACCAGGGCACCCCGAATTCGGTGAGCAGTTCTTC
>-|-|TRBV28|TRBJ1-1
CASSLSRSFSEAFF
TGTGCCAGCAGTTTGTCTCGCAGTTTCTCTGAAGCTTTCTTT
>-|few|TRBV6-4|TRBJ2-6
CASSDGSGVGANVLTF
TGTGCCAGCAGTGACGGGTCAGGGGTTGGGGCCAACGTCCTGACTTTC